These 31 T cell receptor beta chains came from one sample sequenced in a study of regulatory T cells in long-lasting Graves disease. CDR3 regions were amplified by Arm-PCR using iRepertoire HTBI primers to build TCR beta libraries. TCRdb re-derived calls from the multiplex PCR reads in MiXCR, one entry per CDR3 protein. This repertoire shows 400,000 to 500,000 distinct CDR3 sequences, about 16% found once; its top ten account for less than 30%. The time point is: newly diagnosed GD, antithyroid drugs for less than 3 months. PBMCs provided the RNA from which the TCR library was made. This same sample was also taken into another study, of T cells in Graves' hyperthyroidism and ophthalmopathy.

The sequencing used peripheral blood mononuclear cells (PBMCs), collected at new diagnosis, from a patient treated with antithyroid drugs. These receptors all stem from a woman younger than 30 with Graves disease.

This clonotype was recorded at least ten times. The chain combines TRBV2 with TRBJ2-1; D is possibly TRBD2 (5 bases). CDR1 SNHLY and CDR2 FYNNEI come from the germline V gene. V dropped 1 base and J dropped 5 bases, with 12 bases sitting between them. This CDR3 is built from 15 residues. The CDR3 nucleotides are TGTGCCAGCAGTGAAGTCCGGGAACATCACAATGAGCAGTTCTTC. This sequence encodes CASSEVREHHNEQFF.

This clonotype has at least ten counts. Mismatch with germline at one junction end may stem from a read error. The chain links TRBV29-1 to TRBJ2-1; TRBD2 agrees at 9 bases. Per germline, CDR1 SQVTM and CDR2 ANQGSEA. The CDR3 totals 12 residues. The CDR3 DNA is TGCAGCGCTCTCCCCTCTAGCGGGGACCTTATCTTC. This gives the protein CSALPSSGDLIF.

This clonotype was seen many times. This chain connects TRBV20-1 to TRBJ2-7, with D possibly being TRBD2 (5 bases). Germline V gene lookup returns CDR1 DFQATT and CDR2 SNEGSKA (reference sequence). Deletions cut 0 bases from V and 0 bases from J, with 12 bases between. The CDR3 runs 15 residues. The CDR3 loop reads CSARDRRSVSYEQYF. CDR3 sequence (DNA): TGCAGTGCTAGAGACCGGAGGAGCGTCTCCTACGAGCAGTACTTC.

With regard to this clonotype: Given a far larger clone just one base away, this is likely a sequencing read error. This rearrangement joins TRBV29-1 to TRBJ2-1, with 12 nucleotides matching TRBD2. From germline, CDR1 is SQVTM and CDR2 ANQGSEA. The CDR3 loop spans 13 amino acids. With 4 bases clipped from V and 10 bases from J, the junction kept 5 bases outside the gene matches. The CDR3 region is CSVGLAGVYEQFF. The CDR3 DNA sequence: TGCAGCGTTGGACTAGCGGGAGTCTACGAGCAGTTCTTC.

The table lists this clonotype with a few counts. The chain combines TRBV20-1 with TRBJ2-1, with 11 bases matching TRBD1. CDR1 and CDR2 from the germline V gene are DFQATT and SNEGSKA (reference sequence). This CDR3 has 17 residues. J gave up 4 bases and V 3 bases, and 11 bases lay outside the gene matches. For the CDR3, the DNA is TGCAGTGCTAGCCCCCGGCAGGACAGGGGGCCTTACAATGAGCAGTTCTTC. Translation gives CSASPRQDRGPYNEQFF.

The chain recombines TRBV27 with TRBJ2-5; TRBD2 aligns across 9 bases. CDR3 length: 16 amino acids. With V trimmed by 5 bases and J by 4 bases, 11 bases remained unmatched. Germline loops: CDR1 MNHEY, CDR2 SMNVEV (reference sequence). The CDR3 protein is CASSPLGVAGVETQYF. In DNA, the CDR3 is TGTGCCAGCAGTCCCCTCGGGGTAGCGGGAGTAGAGACCCAGTACTTC.

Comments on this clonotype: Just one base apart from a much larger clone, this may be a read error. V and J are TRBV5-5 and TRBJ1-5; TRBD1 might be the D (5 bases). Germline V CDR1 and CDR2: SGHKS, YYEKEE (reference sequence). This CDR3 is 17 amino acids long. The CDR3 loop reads CAGSLEGLGGSNQPQHF. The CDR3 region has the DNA TGTGCCGGCAGCTTGGAAGGGTTGGGGGGATCCAATCAGCCCCAGCATTTT.

Here the CDR3 DNA reads TGTGCCAGCAGTTTGGTAGCGGGTGGCGGGTTGCGTGAGCAGTTCTTC. It codes for CASSLVAGGGLREQFF. The chain carries TRBV27 and TRBJ2-1; 7 bases line up with TRBD2. V trimming: 3 bases; J trimming: 9 bases; junction bases outside the gene matches: 14. The CDR3 is made up of 16 amino acids. Germline V gene lookup returns CDR1 MNHEY and CDR2 SMNVEV (reference sequence).

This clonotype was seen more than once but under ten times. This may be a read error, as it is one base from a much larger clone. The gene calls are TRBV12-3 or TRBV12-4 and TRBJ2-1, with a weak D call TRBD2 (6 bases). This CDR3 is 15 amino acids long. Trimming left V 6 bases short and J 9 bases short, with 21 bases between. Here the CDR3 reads CASSQLTGDSPEQFF. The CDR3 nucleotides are TGTGCCAGCAGCCAACTAACGGGAGATTCCCCTGAGCAGTTCTTC.

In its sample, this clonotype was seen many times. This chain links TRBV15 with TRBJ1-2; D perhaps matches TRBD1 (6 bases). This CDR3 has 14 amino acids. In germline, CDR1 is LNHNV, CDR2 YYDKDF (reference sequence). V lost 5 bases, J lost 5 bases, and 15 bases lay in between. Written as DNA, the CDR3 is TGTGCCACCAGCGGCCGGGACACGGAATATGGCTACACCTTC. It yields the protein CATSGRDTEYGYTF.

The CDR3 region has the DNA TGTGCCATCAGTGGGTTTGAGGGGGTTCCAGGTGAGCAGTTCTTC. Translated: CAISGFEGVPGEQFF. The J gene is TRBJ2-1, the V gene TRBV10-3, with a possible D match to TRBD1 (6 bases). The germline CDR1 and CDR2 sequences are ENHRY and SYGVKD. The CDR3 length is 15 residues. V was clipped by 4 bases and J by 9 bases, with 19 bases between them.

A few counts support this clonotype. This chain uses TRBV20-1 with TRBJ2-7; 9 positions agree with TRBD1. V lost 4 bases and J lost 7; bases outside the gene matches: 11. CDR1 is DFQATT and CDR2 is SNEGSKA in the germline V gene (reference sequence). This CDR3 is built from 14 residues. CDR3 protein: CSATGTGTSREQYF. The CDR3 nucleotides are TGCAGTGCTACCGGGACAGGGACCTCCAGAGAGCAGTACTTC.

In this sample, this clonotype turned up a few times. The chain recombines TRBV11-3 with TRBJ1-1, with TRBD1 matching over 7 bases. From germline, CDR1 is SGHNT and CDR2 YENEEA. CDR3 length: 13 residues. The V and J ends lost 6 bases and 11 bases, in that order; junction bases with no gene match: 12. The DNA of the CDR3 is TGTGCCAGCAGTCTCGGGCCCAGGGGGATGGCTTTCTTT. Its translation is CASSLGPRGMAFF.

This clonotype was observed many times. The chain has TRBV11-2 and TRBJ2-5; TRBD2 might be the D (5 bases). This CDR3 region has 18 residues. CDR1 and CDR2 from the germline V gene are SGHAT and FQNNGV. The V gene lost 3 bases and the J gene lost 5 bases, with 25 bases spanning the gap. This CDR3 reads CASSFRETRPRAVETQYF. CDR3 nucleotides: TGTGCCAGCAGCTTTCGGGAAACGCGGCCAAGGGCGGTGGAGACCCAGTACTTC.

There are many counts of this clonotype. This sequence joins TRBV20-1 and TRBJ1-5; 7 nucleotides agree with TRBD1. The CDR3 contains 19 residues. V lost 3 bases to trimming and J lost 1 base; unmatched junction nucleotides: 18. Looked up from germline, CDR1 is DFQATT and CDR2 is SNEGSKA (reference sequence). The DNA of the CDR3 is TGCAGTGCTAGGAGACACAAACAGGGGTTATTAGGGAGCAATCAGCCCCAGCATTTT. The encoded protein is CSARRHKQGLLGSNQPQHF.

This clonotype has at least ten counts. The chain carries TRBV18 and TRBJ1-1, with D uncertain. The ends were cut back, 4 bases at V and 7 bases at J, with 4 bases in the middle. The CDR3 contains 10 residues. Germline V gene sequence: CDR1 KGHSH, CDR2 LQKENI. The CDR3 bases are TGTGCCAGCTCACGGGATGAAGCTTTCTTT. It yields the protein CASSRDEAFF.

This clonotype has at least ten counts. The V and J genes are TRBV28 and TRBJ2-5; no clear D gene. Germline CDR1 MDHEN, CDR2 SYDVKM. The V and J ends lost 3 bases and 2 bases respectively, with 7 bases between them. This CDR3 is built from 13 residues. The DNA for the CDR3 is TGTGCCAGCAGTTTTCCCCCGCAAGAGACCCAGTACTTC. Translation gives CASSFPPQETQYF.

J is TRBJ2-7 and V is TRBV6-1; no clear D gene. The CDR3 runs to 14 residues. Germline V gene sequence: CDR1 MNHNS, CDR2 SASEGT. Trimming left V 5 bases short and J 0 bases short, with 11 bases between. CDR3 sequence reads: CASSHDASSYEQYF. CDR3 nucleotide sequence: TGTGCCAGCAGTCATGACGCAAGCTCCTACGAGCAGTACTTC.

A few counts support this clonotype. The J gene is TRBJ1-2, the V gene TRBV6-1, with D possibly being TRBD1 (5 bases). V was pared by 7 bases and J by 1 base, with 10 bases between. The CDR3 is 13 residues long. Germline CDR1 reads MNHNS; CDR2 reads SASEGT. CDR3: CASTGHLNYGYTF. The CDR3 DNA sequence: TGTGCCAGCACGGGGCACCTTAACTATGGCTACACCTTC.

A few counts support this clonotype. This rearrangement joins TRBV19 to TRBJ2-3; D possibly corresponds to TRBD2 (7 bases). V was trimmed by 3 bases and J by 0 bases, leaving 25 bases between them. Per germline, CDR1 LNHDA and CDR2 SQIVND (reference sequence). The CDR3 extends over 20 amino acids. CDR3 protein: CASSIGTGASGASSTDTQYF. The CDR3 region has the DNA TGTGCCAGTAGTATTGGGACGGGGGCTAGCGGAGCCTCTAGCACAGATACGCAGTATTTT.

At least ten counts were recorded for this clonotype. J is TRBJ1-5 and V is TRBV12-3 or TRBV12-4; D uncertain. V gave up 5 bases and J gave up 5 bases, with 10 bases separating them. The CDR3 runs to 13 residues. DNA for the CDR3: TGTGCCAGCAGTATCTTGACCGATCAGCCCCAGCATTTT. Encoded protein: CASSILTDQPQHF.

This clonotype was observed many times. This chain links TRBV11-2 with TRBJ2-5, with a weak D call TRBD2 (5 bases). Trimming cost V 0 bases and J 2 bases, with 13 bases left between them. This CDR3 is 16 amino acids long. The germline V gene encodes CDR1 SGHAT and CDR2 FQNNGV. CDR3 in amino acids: CASSLDPSSGQETQYF. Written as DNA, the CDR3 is TGTGCCAGCAGCTTAGACCCCTCGAGCGGACAAGAGACCCAGTACTTC.

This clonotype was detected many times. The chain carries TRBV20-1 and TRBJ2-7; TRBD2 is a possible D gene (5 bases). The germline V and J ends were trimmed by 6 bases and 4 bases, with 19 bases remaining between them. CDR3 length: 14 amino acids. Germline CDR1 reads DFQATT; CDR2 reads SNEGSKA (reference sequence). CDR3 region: CSANLRRPVYEQYF. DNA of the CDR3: TGCAGTGCAAATCTCAGGAGGCCGGTTTACGAGCAGTACTTC.

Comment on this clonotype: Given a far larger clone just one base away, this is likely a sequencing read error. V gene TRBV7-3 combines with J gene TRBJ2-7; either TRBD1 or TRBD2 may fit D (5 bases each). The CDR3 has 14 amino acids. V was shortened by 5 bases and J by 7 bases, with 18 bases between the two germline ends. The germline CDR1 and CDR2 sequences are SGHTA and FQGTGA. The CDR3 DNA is TGTGCCAGCAGCCAGTACGGGGCGGACGATGAGCAGTACTTC. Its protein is CASSQYGADDEQYF.

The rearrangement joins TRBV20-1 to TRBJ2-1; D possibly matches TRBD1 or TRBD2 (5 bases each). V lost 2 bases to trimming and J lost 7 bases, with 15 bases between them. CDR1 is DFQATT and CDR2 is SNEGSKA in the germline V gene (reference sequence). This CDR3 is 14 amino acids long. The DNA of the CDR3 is TGCAGTGCTAGAAGGGGTTCGGGAAGTAATGAGCAGTTCTTC. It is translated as CSARRGSGSNEQFF.

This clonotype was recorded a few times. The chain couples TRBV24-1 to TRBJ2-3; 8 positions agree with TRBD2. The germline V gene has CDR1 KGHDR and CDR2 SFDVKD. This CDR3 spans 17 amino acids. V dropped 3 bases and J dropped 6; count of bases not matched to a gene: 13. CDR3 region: CATSDPPGLGNGDTQYF. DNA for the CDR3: TGTGCCACCAGTGATCCCCCGGGACTAGGGAACGGGGATACGCAGTATTTT.

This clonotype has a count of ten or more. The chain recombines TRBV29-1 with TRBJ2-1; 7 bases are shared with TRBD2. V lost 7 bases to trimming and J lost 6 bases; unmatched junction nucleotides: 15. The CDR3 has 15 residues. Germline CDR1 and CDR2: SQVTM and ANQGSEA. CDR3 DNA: TGCAGCGAGCGTTCTAGCGGAGAGGGCGGCAATGAGCAGTTCTTC. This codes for CSERSSGEGGNEQFF.

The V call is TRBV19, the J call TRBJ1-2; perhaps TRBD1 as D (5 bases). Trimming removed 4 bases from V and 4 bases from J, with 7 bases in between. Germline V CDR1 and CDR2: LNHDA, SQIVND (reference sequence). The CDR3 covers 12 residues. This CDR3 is CASSKDIYGYTF. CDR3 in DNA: TGTGCCAGTAGTAAGGACATCTATGGCTACACCTTC.

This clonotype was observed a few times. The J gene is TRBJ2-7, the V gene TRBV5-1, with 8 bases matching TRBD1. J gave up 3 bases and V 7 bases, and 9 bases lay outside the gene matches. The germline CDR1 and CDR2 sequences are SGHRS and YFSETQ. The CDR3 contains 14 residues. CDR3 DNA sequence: TGCGCCAGCCGAGGACAGGGTAAGAGCTACGAGCAGTACTTC. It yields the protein CASRGQGKSYEQYF.

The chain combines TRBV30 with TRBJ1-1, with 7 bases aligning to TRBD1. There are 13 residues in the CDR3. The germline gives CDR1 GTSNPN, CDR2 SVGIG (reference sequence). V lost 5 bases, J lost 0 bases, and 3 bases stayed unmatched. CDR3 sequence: CAWGGQMNTEAFF. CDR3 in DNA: TGTGCCTGGGGGGGACAGATGAACACTGAAGCTTTCTTT.

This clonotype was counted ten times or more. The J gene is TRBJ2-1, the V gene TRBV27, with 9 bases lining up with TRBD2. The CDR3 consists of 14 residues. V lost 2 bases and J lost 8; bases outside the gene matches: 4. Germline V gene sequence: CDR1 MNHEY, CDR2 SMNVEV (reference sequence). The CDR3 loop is CASSLAGGTHEQFF. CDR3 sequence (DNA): TGTGCCAGCAGTTTAGCGGGAGGGACTCATGAGCAGTTCTTC.